The clone carrying this T cell receptor (beta chain) was seen only a few times. Each CDR3 protein is one row after TCRdb ran MiXCR on the 5' RACE reads. Of 50,000 to 85,000 distinct CDR3 sequences in the sample, over 8% are singletons; the top ten hold approximately 3%. The V gene end was trimmed by 4 bases and the J gene end by 0 bases; junction bases not matched to a gene: 5. This CDR3 is built from 15 residues. Looked up from germline, CDR1 is SGHNT and CDR2 is YYREEE (reference sequence). The entry originates in a study of early T cells in non-severe SARS-CoV-2 infection. Sequences were obtained from whole blood. This TCR derives from an adult who was a healthcare worker with PCR-confirmed SARS-CoV-2 infection or an uninfected control (not recorded which). The chain combines TRBV5-4 with TRBJ1-1; 8 bases fit TRBD1. The CDR3 sequence: CASSAGGYMNTEAFF. The CDR3 DNA sequence: TGTGCCAGCAGCGCAGGGGGCTACATGAACACTGAAGCTTTCTTT. The entire variable domain, with the rest obtained from reference TRBV5-4 and TRBJ1-1, is as follows: ETGVTQSPTHLIKTRGQQVTLRCSSQSGHNTVSWYQQALGQGPQFIFQYYREEENGRGNFPPRFSGLQFPNYSSELNVNALELDDSALYLCASSAGGYMNTEAFFGQGTRLTVV.